This T cell receptor (beta chain) emerged from a study of T-cell reconstitution after alpha-beta-depleted transplantation in children. The CDR3 loop spans 12 amino acids. CDR1 and CDR2 (germline): DFQATT, SNEGSKA (reference sequence). Researchers prepared the TCRbeta library using unique molecular identifiers, the study reports. TCRdb re-derived calls from the PCR reads in MiXCR, one entry per CDR3 protein. This table has about 110,000 distinct CDR3 sequences, approximately 10% appearing once. Sequencing was performed on PBMCs from the stem cell graft donor, taken from the stem cell graft. This TCR derives from a human donor who donated a stem cell graft to a child with acute lymphoblastic leukemia. This chain links TRBV20-1 with TRBJ2-3, with TRBD2 as a possible D gene (6 bases). CDR3: CWATRLADTQYF. The CDR3 bases are TGCTGGGCAACCCGACTAGCAGATACGCAGTATTTT.